The 27 T cell receptor beta chains below were found in one sample sequenced in a study of blood T cell repertoires in COVID-19. The repertoire was sequenced with immunoSEQ multiplex PCR; TCRdb's copy has only in-frame clones and lacks some. The sample carries some 320,000 clones, around nine tenths recorded once. The sample was peripheral blood. Source of these receptors: a woman in her thirties with COVID-19, enrolled during active disease.

V usage is TRBV4-1 and J usage is TRBJ1-2; no clear D. The CDR3 is 16 amino acids. With 1 base removed from V and 0 bases from J, the gap between germline ends came to 12 bases. From germline, CDR1 is MGHRA and CDR2 YSYEKL. CDR3 amino acids: CASSQVTTDPNYGYTF. CDR3 DNA sequence: TGCGCCAGCAGCCAAGTCACAACCGATCCTAACTATGGCTACACCTTC.

The chain links TRBV5-1 to TRBJ1-4, with no clear D. CDR1 SGHRS and CDR2 YFSETQ come from the germline V gene. CDR3 length: 14 amino acids. Trimming pared 2 bases from V and 4 bases from J, leaving 9 bases between. The CDR3 loop is CASSLIGNNEKLFF. CDR3 coding DNA: TGCGCCAGCAGCTTAATCGGGAATAATGAAAAACTGTTTTTT.

Written as DNA, the CDR3 is TGTGCCAGCAGTTACGTAGCGGGGCCCGGGGATACGCAGTATTTT. Translation gives CASSYVAGPGDTQYF. The rearrangement uses TRBV6-5 and TRBJ2-3; 8 nucleotides match TRBD2. This CDR3 is built from 15 residues. With V trimmed by 2 bases and J by 6 bases, 7 bases remained unmatched. The V gene's germline CDR1 is MNHEY and CDR2 SVGAGI.

The genes are TRBV9 and TRBJ2-5; D unclear. Trimming removed 4 bases at V and 5 bases at J, with 21 bases between. Germline V gene sequence: CDR1 SGDLS, CDR2 YYNGEE. The CDR3 is 16 residues long. The CDR3 reads CASSPGSRFAVETQYF. In DNA form, the CDR3 reads TGTGCCAGCAGCCCCGGTAGCCGGTTCGCGGTGGAGACCCAGTACTTC.

The V call is TRBV6-5, the J call TRBJ1-5, with D possibly being TRBD1 (6 bases). CDR1 and CDR2 (germline): MNHEY, SVGAGI. Trimming took off 5 bases at V and 11 bases at J, with 22 bases between the two ends. CDR3 length: 15 residues. The DNA for the CDR3 is TGTGCCAGCAGTCCCGGGGGGCAGGCCCCCAGAGCCCAGCATTTT. Its protein is CASSPGGQAPRAQHF.

CDR3 sequence reads: CASSSSYRGRGQPQHF. CDR3 coding DNA: TGTGCCAGCAGCTCCTCTTACAGGGGGCGCGGGCAGCCCCAGCATTTT. This sequence joins TRBV7-2 and TRBJ1-5, with TRBD1 matching over 9 bases. The CDR3 has 16 amino acids. V was clipped by 4 bases and J by 7 bases; unmatched bases: 11. The germline V gene has CDR1 SGHTA and CDR2 FQGNSA.

The chain joins TRBV30 to TRBJ1-1; D is possibly TRBD1 (6 bases). Germline loops: CDR1 GTSNPN, CDR2 SVGIG (reference sequence). The CDR3 has 14 amino acids. Trimming cost V 4 bases and J 0 bases, with 12 bases left between them. CDR3 protein: CAWNTGIMNTEAFF. DNA for the CDR3: TGTGCCTGGAACACAGGGATAATGAACACTGAAGCTTTCTTT.

The rearrangement links TRBV27 to TRBJ2-6, with D possibly matching TRBD2 (5 bases). Deletions cut 3 bases from V and 2 bases from J, with 11 bases between. Germline V gene lookup returns CDR1 MNHEY and CDR2 SMNVEV (reference sequence). The CDR3 length is 16 residues. The CDR3 sequence is CASSLSGGPGANVLTF. The DNA of the CDR3 is TGTGCCAGCAGTTTGTCCGGAGGTCCTGGGGCCAACGTCCTGACTTTC.

V usage is TRBV7-9 and J usage is TRBJ2-3; 12 bases line up with TRBD1. This CDR3 region has 15 residues. Germline values: CDR1 SEHNR, CDR2 FQNEAQ (reference sequence). The trim removed 5 bases at V and 5 bases at J, leaving 5 bases unmatched. CDR3 loop: CASSPWDRGQDTQYF. CDR3 nucleotide sequence: TGTGCCAGCAGCCCATGGGACAGGGGGCAAGATACGCAGTATTTT. Based on the CDR3 plus reference TRBV7-9 and TRBJ2-3, the full variable domain is DTGVSQNPRHKITKRGQNVTFRCDPISEHNRLYWYRQTLGQGPEFLTYFQNEAQLEKSRLLSDRFSAERPKGSFSTLEIQRTEQGDSAMYLCASSPWDRGQDTQYFGPGTRLTVL.

The chain is built from TRBV9 and TRBJ1-2; 9 bases are a match to TRBD1. In germline, CDR1 is SGDLS, CDR2 YYNGEE. The CDR3 is 16 amino acids. After removal of 3 bases from V and 4 bases from J, the junction contained 10 bases not matched to a gene. The CDR3 DNA reads as TGTGCCAGCAGCGGACCGGGACAGGGCGAGGTCTATGGCTACACCTTC. Protein sequence: CASSGPGQGEVYGYTF.

The rearrangement uses TRBV20-1 and TRBJ2-1; D gene ambiguous. This CDR3 region has 11 residues. Germline assignment: CDR1 DFQATT and CDR2 SNEGSKA (reference sequence). V lost 6 bases to trimming and J lost 6 bases, with 9 bases between them. The DNA of the CDR3 is TGCAGTGCCCCCAGTTTCAATGAGCAGTTCTTC. It specifies CSAPSFNEQFF.

The chain uses TRBV12-3 or TRBV12-4 and TRBJ1-1; D not resolved. V was trimmed by 2 bases and J by 8 bases, leaving 12 bases between them. The length of the CDR3 is 13 residues. CDR3 nucleotides: TGTGCCAGCAGTTTACTCAGGAACCCCGAAGCTTTCTTT. Protein product: CASSLLRNPEAFF.

The genes are TRBV28 and TRBJ2-2, with TRBD2 matching over 12 bases. From germline, CDR1 is MDHEN and CDR2 SYDVKM. This CDR3 has 16 residues. V lost 5 bases to trimming and J lost 7 bases; unmatched junction nucleotides: 8. CDR3 protein: CASSPSSLAGGGELFF. The CDR3 nucleotides are TGTGCCAGCAGTCCTAGCTCACTAGCGGGGGGCGGGGAGCTGTTTTTT.

This clone has just one count. The rearrangement joins TRBV30 to TRBJ2-1, with TRBD2 matching over 12 bases. The J segment lost 5 bases and the V segment lost 4 bases, leaving 9 bases of the junction unmatched. Germline-derived CDR1 and CDR2 are GTSNPN and SVGIG (reference sequence). The CDR3 sequence is 16 residues long. The CDR3 DNA sequence: TGTGCCTGGACCTTACTAGCGGGGGGCCCTCACAATGAGCAGTTCTTC. It yields the protein CAWTLLAGGPHNEQFF.

This clone was observed once. This chain uses TRBV5-4 with TRBJ2-2, with D hard to call. The ends were cut back, 7 bases at V and 6 bases at J, with 10 bases in the middle. In germline, CDR1 is SGHNT, CDR2 YYREEE (reference sequence). This CDR3 contains 12 residues. CDR3 DNA sequence: TGTGCCAGCGGTGGTTTAGCCGGGGAGCTGTTTTTT. Translation: CASGGLAGELFF.

The chain joins TRBV10-3 to TRBJ1-5, with D possibly TRBD1 on 6 matching bases. This CDR3 is built from 13 residues. V gave up 7 bases and J gave up 3 bases, with 10 bases separating them. The germline CDR1 and CDR2 sequences are ENHRY and SYGVKD. The CDR3 DNA follows: TGTGCCATCATGGGGGGGCCCAATCAGCCCCAGCATTTT. Protein product: CAIMGGPNQPQHF.

V is TRBV6-5 and J is TRBJ2-1; possible D gene TRBD1, 5 bases. Looked up from germline, CDR1 is MNHEY and CDR2 is SVGAGI. V was shortened by 2 bases and J by 4 bases, with 6 bases between the two germline ends. The CDR3 covers 13 residues. Written as DNA, the CDR3 is TGTGCCAGCAGTTACAGGGGATACAATGAGCAGTTCTTC. Amino acid sequence: CASSYRGYNEQFF.

The chain recombines TRBV28 with TRBJ1-2; D might be TRBD1 (6 bases). This CDR3 comprises 12 residues. V was clipped by 11 bases and J by 3 bases, with 13 bases between them. The germline V gene has CDR1 MDHEN and CDR2 SYDVKM. The CDR3 bases are TGTGCCTTCAGGGGATCTGACTATGGCTACACCTTC. Its protein is CAFRGSDYGYTF.

This clone showed up just once. This chain uses TRBV6-5 with TRBJ2-7, with 7 bases matching TRBD1. Germline lookup yields CDR1 MNHEY and CDR2 SVGAGI. Trimming removed 6 bases from V and 2 bases from J; junction bases left unmatched: 4. This CDR3 is 13 amino acids long. CDR3 sequence (DNA): TGTGCCAGCAGCCCCGACAGGGCCTACGAGCAGTACTTC. Protein product: CASSPDRAYEQYF.

This clone has only a few counts. The chain's CDR3 is CASSVVSAGRSEAFF. DNA for the CDR3: TGTGCCAGCAGCGTGGTCTCAGCAGGGCGGTCTGAAGCTTTCTTT. This chain links TRBV2 with TRBJ1-1; the D gene is possibly TRBD1 (5 bases). The CDR3 totals 15 residues. Trimming left V 6 bases short and J 6 bases short, with 20 bases between. Germline CDR1 SNHLY, CDR2 FYNNEI.

This clone was counted a few times. This chain joins TRBV6-1 and TRBJ2-1; D may be TRBD1 (6 bases). The germline gives CDR1 MNHNS, CDR2 SASEGT. The V end lost 3 bases, the J end lost 7 bases, and 19 bases lay between the germline ends. This CDR3 comprises 16 residues. In DNA, the CDR3 is TGTGCCAGCAGTGACGCCGGGACACCTAAGGGTAATGAGCAGTTCTTC. Its protein is CASSDAGTPKGNEQFF.

The chain couples TRBV5-5 to TRBJ1-2, with TRBD1 matching 7 bases. From germline, CDR1 is SGHKS and CDR2 YYEKEE (reference sequence). Losses at the gene ends were 3 bases for V and 8 bases for J; bases not matched to a gene: 7. CDR3 length equals 13 residues. The CDR3 sequence is CASSSQGVGGYTF. CDR3 bases: TGTGCCAGCAGCTCCCAGGGGGTCGGGGGCTACACCTTC.

V and J are TRBV2 and TRBJ1-3; possibly TRBD1 for D (5 bases). Germline loops: CDR1 SNHLY, CDR2 FYNNEI. This CDR3 spans 14 amino acids. CDR3 DNA sequence: TGTGGCTGCGGGGCGATGAGCTCTGGAAACACCATATATTTT. It specifies CGCGAMSSGNTIYF.

In this sample, this clone turned up a few times. The CDR3 loop is CASSWALAGPSYTDTQYF. CDR3 DNA: TGTGCCAGCAGCTGGGCACTAGCGGGGCCTAGTTACACAGATACGCAGTATTTT. This chain connects TRBV5-5 to TRBJ2-3; the match to TRBD2 covers 10 bases. The CDR3 runs 18 residues. J gave up 2 bases and V 3 bases, and 12 bases lay outside the gene matches. In germline, CDR1 is SGHKS, CDR2 YYEKEE (reference sequence).

This rearrangement joins TRBV6-5 to TRBJ2-7, with 8 bases identical to TRBD2. This CDR3 spans 15 amino acids. V shed 0 bases, J shed 6 bases, and the junction held 7 bases outside the gene matches. From germline, CDR1 is MNHEY and CDR2 SVGAGI. The CDR3 region is CASSYSTGLGSEQYF. The CDR3 nucleotides read TGTGCCAGCAGTTACTCGACGGGACTAGGCTCCGAGCAGTACTTC.

The chain links TRBV2 to TRBJ2-1; D is ambiguous. Germline V lookup: CDR1 SNHLY, CDR2 FYNNEI. The ends were cut back, 5 bases at V and 3 bases at J, with 2 bases in the middle. The CDR3 has 11 residues. The CDR3 sequence: CASSHYNEQFF. The CDR3 DNA reads TGTGCCAGCAGTCACTACAATGAGCAGTTCTTC.

This clone has a single count. This chain joins TRBV7-9 and TRBJ1-4; D not resolved. The germline CDR1 and CDR2 sequences are SEHNR and FQNEAQ (reference sequence). CDR3 length equals 13 residues. V lost 8 bases to trimming and J lost 0 bases, with 7 bases between them. For the CDR3, the DNA is TGTGCCAGCCTTCAGGCAACTAATGAAAAACTGTTTTTT. Its protein product is CASLQATNEKLFF.